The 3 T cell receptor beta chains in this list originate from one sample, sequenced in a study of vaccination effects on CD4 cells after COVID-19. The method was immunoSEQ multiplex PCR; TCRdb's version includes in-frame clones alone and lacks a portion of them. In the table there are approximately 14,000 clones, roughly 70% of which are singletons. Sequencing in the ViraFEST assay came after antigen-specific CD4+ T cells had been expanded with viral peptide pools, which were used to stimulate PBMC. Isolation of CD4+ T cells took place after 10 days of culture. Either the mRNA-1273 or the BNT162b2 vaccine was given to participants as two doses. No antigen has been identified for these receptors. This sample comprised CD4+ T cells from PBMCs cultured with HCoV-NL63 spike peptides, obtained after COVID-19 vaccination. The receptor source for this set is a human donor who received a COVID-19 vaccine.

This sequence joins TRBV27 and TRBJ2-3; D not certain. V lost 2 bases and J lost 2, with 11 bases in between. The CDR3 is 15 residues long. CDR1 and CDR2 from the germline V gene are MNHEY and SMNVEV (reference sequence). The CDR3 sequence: CASSLRMALTDTQYF. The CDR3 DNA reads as TGTGCCAGCAGTTTACGGATGGCCCTCACAGATACGCAGTATTTT.

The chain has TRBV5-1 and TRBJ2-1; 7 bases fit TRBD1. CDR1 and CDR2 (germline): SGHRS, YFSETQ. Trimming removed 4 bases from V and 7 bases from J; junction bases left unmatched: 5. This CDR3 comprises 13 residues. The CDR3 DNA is TGCGCCAGCAGCAAAATACAGGGGAATGAGCAGTTCTTC. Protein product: CASSKIQGNEQFF.

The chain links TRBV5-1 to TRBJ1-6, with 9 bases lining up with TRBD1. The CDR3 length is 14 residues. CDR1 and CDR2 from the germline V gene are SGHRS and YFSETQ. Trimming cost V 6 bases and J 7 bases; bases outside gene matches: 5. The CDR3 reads CASTPDRGNSPLHF. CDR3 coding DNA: TGCGCCAGCACCCCGGACAGGGGCAATTCACCCCTCCACTTT.